This TCR beta chain emerged from a study of T cell repertoires and Cas9 in healthy adults (dated by TCRdb to 2016 to 2019). With regard to the full study: Multi-effector potency, cytotoxicity and lineage determination within the CD4 and CD8 compartments were characterized for SpCas9-reactive T cells. The study looked at preexisting T cell immunity to the Streptococcus pyogenes Cas9 nuclease (SpCas9), which is used in CRISPR gene editing. Results and caveats for the whole study, not just this receptor: In vitro, the proliferation and function of SpCas9-reactive effector T cells were reported to be mitigated by SpCas9-reactive regulatory T cells.

Concerning this clone: Its antigen specificity is not known. No per-base quality is available; no much larger clone lies one base away.

All of the donors in the study were healthy humans. Counted from cysteine to phenylalanine, this CDR3 has 14 amino acids. Solely the CDR3 DNA is kept, with 42 bases framed from the first base. The junction carries 16 bases between V and J, which are trimmed by 4 bases and 5 bases respectively. For CDR1 and CDR2, the germline V gene lists SGDLS and YYNGEE. Libraries came from the immunoSEQ multiplex PCR assay. TCRdb carries this immuneACCESS record with in-frame sequences only. Its versions omit some clonotypes, under half of them owing to an unresolved V gene in the studies checked, with the rest unexplained. This sample holds almost 15,000 clones; 75% to 90% were observed only once. The biggest ten clones account for approximately 2.1% of the sample.

The rearranged segments are TRBV9 and TRBJ2-7, with no confidently assigned D gene. The sequence was collected from a human donor in good health. The sample comprised Tregs (CD4+, CD25+, CD127-, CD137-, CD154-) from PBMCs; culture status not recorded. In nucleotides, the sequence is TGTGCCAGCAGCTTCGGCCGGGCCACTGACGAGCAGTACTTC. This is translated as CASSFGRATDEQYF.